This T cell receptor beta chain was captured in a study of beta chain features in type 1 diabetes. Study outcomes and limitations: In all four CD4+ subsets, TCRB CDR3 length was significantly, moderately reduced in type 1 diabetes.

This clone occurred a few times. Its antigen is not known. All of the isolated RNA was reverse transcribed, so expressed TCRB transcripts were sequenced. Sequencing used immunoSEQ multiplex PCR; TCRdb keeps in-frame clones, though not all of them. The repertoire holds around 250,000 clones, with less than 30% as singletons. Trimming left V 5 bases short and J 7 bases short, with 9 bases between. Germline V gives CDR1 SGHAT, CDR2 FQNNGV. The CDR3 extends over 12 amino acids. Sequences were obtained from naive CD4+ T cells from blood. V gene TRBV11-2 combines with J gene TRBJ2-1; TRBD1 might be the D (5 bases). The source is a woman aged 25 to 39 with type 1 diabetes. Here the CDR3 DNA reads TGTGCCAGCAGCATGTACAGGAATGAGCAGTTCTTC. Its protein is CASSMYRNEQFF. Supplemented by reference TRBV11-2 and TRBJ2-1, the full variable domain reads EAGVAQSPRYKIIEKRQSVAFWCNPISGHATLYWYQQILGQGPKLLIQFQNNGVVDDSQLPKDRFSAERLKGVDSTLKIQPAKLEDSAVYLCASSMYRNEQFFGPGTRLTVL.